Listed below are T cell receptor beta chains from one sample, sequenced in a study of cytomegalovirus exposure and HLA in healthy donors. Profiling relied on immunoSEQ multiplex PCR, and the TCRdb table lists in-frame clones only, not all of them. There are under 95,000 clones in the sample; 94% occur only once, and around 2.1% lies in the top ten. Sequencing was done on a sample of PBMCs. Receptors originate from a woman younger than 35 in good health and CMV-seronegative. CDR3s include the opening cysteine and the closing phenylalanine or tryptophan. D genes are given only for firm matches. Part of the rows lack a size; the others show once, few, many or a class for expanded clones.

J,size,D,V,DNA,CDR3
TRBJ2-2,-,TRBD2,TRBV5-1,TGCGCCAGCAGCCAAACTAGCGGGAGCACCGGGGAGCTGTTTTTT,CASSQTSGSTGELFF
TRBJ1-2,once,-,TRBV29-1,TGCAGCGTTGGCGGGGATCTGTTTAGTGGCTACACCTTC,CSVGGDLFSGYTF
TRBJ2-5,-,TRBD2,TRBV30,TGTGCCTGGACGGGGGGGCTATTGGAGACCCAGTACTTC,CAWTGGLLETQYF
TRBJ2-7,-,-,TRBV2,TGTGCCAGCAGGGGGACTCCGTACGAGCAGTACTTC,CASRGTPYEQYF
TRBJ2-4,-,-,TRBV4-2,TGTGCCAGCAGCCAAGACCCGACAGGCCCAAACATTCAGTACTTC,CASSQDPTGPNIQYF
TRBJ2-3,-,TRBD2,TRBV5-1,TGCGCCAGCAGGGCCGCTGGGGGAGGGTCAGATACGCAGTATTTT,CASRAAGGGSDTQYF
TRBJ1-5,-,TRBD1,TRBV30,TGTGCCTGGAGTAGAGACAGGGGAAGCAATCAGCCCCAGCATTTT,CAWSRDRGSNQPQHF
TRBJ1-5,-,TRBD1,TRBV30,TGTGCCTGGAGCATAGGACAGGATGACAATCAGCCCCAGCATTTT,CAWSIGQDDNQPQHF
TRBJ1-5,once,-,TRBV2,TGTGCCAGCAGTCTGGCTTCCAATCAGCCCCAGCATTTT,CASSLASNQPQHF
TRBJ2-3,-,TRBD2,TRBV7-6,TGTGCCAGCAGCTTGGGACTAGCGGGGGGGCATTTCACAGATACGCAGTATTTT,CASSLGLAGGHFTDTQYF
TRBJ2-3,once,-,TRBV2,TGTGCCAGCAGTGTTTCCGTTAGTGTTACGCAGTATTTT,CASSVSVSVTQYF
TRBJ1-2,-,-,TRBV5-1,TGCGCCAGCAGCGCAGGGGTTATTAGCTATGGCTACACCTTC,CASSAGVISYGYTF